The clone carrying this TCR beta chain was seen at least ten times. Its specificity is unknown. RNA transcripts provided the source from which TCR beta CDR3 regions were amplified. The TCR CDR3 first-round RT-PCR relied on the HTBI primer set. MiXCR was run by TCRdb on the multiplex PCR reads, yielding one entry per CDR3 protein. The sample has 400,000 to 550,000 distinct CDR3 sequences; around an eighth are singletons. Every diagnosis used clinical symptoms, serum thyroxine and TRAb, thyroid ultrasound and orbital computed tomography. Cells are PBMCs isolated from 10 ml of fresh blood. These data come from a study of T cells in Graves' hyperthyroidism and ophthalmopathy. Study outcomes and limitations: Ophthalmopathy and stable hyperthyroidism were separated by a 13 V-J model.

The CDR3 loop spans 16 amino acids. The V segment lost 8 bases and the J segment 4 bases; nucleotides outside the gene matches: 13. Sequencing was performed on blood. The chain is built from TRBV12-3 or TRBV12-4 and TRBJ1-4; 7 positions agree with TRBD1. This sequence originates from a woman under 30 with Graves' hyperthyroidism. CDR3 loop: CASGTLRDSGNEKLFF. The DNA of the CDR3 is TGTGCCAGCGGTACTTTGAGGGACAGCGGTAATGAAAAACTGTTTTTT.